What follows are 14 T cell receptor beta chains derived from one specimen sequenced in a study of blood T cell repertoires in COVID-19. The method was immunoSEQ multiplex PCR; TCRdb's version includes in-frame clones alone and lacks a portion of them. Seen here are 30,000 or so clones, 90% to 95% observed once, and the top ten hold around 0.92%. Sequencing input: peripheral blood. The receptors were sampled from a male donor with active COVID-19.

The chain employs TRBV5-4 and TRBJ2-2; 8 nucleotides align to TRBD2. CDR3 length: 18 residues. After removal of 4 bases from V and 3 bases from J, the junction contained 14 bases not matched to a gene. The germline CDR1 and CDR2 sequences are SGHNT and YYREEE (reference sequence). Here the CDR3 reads CASSPHLGSGGYTGELFF. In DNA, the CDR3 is TGTGCCAGCAGCCCTCACTTGGGGAGCGGGGGATACACCGGGGAGCTGTTTTTT.

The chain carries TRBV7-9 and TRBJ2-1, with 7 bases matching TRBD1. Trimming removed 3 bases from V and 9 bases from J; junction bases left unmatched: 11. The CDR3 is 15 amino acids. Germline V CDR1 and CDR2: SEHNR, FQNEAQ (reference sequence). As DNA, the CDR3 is TGTGCCAGCAGCTTCCGGGACAAGGGGGCCAGTGAGCAGTTCTTC. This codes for CASSFRDKGASEQFF.

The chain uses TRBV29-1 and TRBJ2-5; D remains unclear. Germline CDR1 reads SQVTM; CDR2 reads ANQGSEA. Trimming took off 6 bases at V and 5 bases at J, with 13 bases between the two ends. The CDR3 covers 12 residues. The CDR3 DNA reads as TGCAGCGTCTACGACGGGTGGGAGACCCAGTACTTC. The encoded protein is CSVYDGWETQYF. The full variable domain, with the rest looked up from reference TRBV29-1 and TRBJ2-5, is SAVISQKPSRDICQRGTSLTIQCQVDSQVTMMFWYRQQPGQSLTLIATANQGSEATYESGFVIDKFPISRPNLTFSTLTVSNMSPEDSSIYLCSVYDGWETQYFGPGTRLLVL.

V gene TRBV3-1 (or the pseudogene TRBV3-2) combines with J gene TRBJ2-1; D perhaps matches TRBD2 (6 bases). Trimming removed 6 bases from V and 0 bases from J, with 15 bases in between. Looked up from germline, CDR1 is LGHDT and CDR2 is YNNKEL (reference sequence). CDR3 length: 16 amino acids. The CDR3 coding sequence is TGTGCCAGCAGGGCGGGATCTGAGAGCTCCTACAATGAGCAGTTCTTC. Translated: CASRAGSESSYNEQFF.

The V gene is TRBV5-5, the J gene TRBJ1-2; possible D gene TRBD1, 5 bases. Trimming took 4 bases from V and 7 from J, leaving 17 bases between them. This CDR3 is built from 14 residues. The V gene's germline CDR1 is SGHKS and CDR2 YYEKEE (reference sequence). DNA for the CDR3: TGTGCCAGCAGCCGCCAACAGGTTTTCCTTGGCTACACCTTC. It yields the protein CASSRQQVFLGYTF.

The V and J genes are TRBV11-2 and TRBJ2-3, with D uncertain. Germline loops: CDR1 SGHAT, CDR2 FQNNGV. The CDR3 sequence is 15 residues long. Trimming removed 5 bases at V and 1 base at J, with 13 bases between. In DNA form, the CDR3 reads TGTGCCAGCAGCCCGCGCATTCGGGGCACAGATACGCAGTATTTT. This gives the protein CASSPRIRGTDTQYF. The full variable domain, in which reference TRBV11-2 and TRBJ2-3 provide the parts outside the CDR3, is EAGVAQSPRYKIIEKRQSVAFWCNPISGHATLYWYQQILGQGPKLLIQFQNNGVVDDSQLPKDRFSAERLKGVDSTLKIQPAKLEDSAVYLCASSPRIRGTDTQYFGPGTRLTVL.

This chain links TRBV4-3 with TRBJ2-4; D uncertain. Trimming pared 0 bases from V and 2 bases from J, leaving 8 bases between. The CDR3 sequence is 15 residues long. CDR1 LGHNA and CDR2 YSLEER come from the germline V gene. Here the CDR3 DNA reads TGCGCCAGCAGCCAAGATCCTTTAACCAAAAACATTCAGTACTTC. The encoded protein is CASSQDPLTKNIQYF.

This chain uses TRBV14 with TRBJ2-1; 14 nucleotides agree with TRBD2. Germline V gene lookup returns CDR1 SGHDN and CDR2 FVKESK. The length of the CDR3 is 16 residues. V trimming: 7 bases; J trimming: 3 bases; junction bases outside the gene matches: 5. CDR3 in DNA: TGTGCCAGCACGCCTGGGACTAGCGGGAGCTACAATGAGCAGTTCTTC. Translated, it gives CASTPGTSGSYNEQFF.

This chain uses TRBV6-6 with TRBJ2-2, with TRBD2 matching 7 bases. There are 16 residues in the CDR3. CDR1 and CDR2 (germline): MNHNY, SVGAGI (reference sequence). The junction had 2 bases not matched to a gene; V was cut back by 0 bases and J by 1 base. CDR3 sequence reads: CASSYSGGGNTGELFF. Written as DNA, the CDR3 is TGTGCCAGCAGTTACTCGGGCGGGGGGAACACCGGGGAGCTGTTTTTT.

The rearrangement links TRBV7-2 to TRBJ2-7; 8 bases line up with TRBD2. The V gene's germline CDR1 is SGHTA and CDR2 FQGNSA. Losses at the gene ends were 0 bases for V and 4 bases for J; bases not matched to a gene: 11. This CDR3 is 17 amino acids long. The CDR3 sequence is CASSLAPVGRGAYEQYF. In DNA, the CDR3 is TGTGCCAGCAGCTTAGCCCCCGTTGGGCGGGGGGCGTACGAGCAGTACTTC.

DNA for the CDR3: TGTGCCAGCAGCTTAAGCCGGGACAGGGATGAAGCTTTCTTT. This gives the protein CASSLSRDRDEAFF. This chain connects TRBV11-2 to TRBJ1-1, with 9 bases aligning to TRBD1. Germline V lookup: CDR1 SGHAT, CDR2 FQNNGV. Losses at the gene ends were 2 bases for V and 7 bases for J; bases not matched to a gene: 5. This CDR3 spans 14 amino acids.

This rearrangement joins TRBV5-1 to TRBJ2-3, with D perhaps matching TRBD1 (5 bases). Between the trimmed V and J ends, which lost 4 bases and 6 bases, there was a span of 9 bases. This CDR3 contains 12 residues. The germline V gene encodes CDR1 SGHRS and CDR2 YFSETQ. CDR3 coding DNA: TGCGCCAGCAGCCCGGACATCGATACGCAGTATTTT. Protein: CASSPDIDTQYF.

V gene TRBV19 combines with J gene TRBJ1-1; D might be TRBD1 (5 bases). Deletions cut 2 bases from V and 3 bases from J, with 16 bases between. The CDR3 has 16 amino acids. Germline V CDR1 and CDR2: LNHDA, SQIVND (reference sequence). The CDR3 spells CASSIITGGVHTEAFF. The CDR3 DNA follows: TGTGCCAGTAGTATAATTACGGGGGGGGTCCACACTGAAGCTTTCTTT.

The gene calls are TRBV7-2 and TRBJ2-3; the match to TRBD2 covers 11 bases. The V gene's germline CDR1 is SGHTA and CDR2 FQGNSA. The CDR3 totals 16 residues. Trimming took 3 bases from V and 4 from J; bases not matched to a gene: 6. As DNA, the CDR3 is TGTGCCAGCAGCTTGGTTAGCGGGGGGGCGGCAGATACGCAGTATTTT. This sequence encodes CASSLVSGGAADTQYF.